The rows below give T cell receptor beta chains drawn from one sample of a study of Tregs in tolerant kidney transplant recipients. TCRdb keeps only in-frame clones here, not all; method: immunoSEQ multiplex PCR. The repertoire holds approximately 93,000 clones, approximately 94% seen once, with 0.46% in the top ten. Sequencing was performed on CD4+ T cells from blood, taken before the transplant. The receptors were sampled from a human donor who received a combined kidney and bone marrow transplant. Each CDR3 is given without its conserved first and last residue. D genes are given only for firm matches.

V gene	J gene	D gene	CDR3 protein
TRBV6-5	TRBJ2-1	.	ASSYVRGNNEQF
TRBV5-4	TRBJ1-2	TRBD1	ASSSRGTGDGYT
TRBV7-3	TRBJ2-1	.	ASSLIPRDEQF
TRBV5-5	TRBJ2-7	.	ASSLRGNSYEQY
TRBV30	TRBJ1-1	.	AWRPLGYTEAF
TRBV11-2	TRBJ2-7	TRBD2	ASSPKGGRGYEQY
TRBV11-3	TRBJ2-3	.	ASSPRRSSTDTQY
TRBV5-1	TRBJ2-1	TRBD1	ASRGTGFSSGGLGANEQF
TRBV15	TRBJ1-3	.	ATSTRGGSGNTIY
TRBV5-6	TRBJ2-7	.	ASSFVTYEQY
TRBV19	TRBJ2-1	.	ASSMRGLNEQF
TRBV6-5	TRBJ2-4	TRBD1	ASSYIGQGGIQY
TRBV10-3	TRBJ1-4	.	AISEIVSEKLF
TRBV5-4	TRBJ2-7	.	ASSTGTPYEQY
TRBV5-5	TRBJ1-2	.	ASSMDLPRRDYGYT
TRBV21-1	TRBJ2-7	.	APALGENSYEQY
TRBV28	TRBJ1-5	.	ASSATRDGSHPQH
TRBV2	TRBJ1-5	.	ASSGVNGNQPQH
TRBV7-2	TRBJ2-6	.	ASSLDGRLREANVLT
TRBV11-2	TRBJ2-3	TRBD2	ASSLDPLAGVTDTQY
TRBV10-2	TRBJ1-2	.	ASSEPVSYGYT
TRBV5-1	TRBJ2-7	.	ASSPDGQLAYEQY
TRBV6-1	TRBJ1-1	.	ASLHGTRIGAF
TRBV11-3	TRBJ2-1	.	ASSSLGRGDNEQF
TRBV7-8	TRBJ2-1	TRBD1	ASSLRHKSDRGHNEQF
TRBV2	TRBJ2-1	TRBD2	ASSGDTSGGANEQF
TRBV28	TRBJ2-7	.	ASSSYRVLYEQY
TRBV18	TRBJ2-5	TRBD1	ASSPTAGQGAKTQY
TRBV11-3	TRBJ1-1	.	ASSFSMEFVAF
TRBV7-2	TRBJ1-2	.	ASSMTAGYGYT
TRBV30	TRBJ2-2	.	VLTQYVTGELF
TRBV5-1	TRBJ2-1	TRBD2	ASSFHRLAGDYNEQF
TRBV9	TRBJ2-1	TRBD2	ASSVPLLAGGVMDEQF
TRBV5-5	TRBJ2-3	.	ASSSSLRSTDTQY
TRBV7-9	TRBJ1-6	.	ASSLGTGKNSPLH
TRBV7-9	TRBJ1-3	TRBD1	ASSPTGGSGNTIY
TRBV6-6	TRBJ2-1	TRBD2	ASSSRGGYNEQF
TRBV5-4	TRBJ2-3	TRBD1	ASSKQGVLSTDTQY
TRBV7-9	TRBJ2-5	TRBD2	ASSWGLAGAGWETQY